Below are 7 T cell receptor beta chains sequenced from a single sample in a study of a mutant IDH1 vaccine in newly diagnosed glioma. Sequencing was performed with immunoSEQ multiplex PCR; in TCRdb, only in-frame clones are kept and a portion is missing. The sample records about 66,000 clones, approximately 83% being singletons. The sample's time point: baseline, week 1 (first vaccination visit). The treatment was: pre-vaccination baseline after standard-of-care therapy. The material was PBMCs, obtained from a glioma patient treated with radiotherapy, temozolomide or both. The receptors were sampled from a man aged 30-40 years with glioma.

The sample holds a few counts of this clone. The V gene is TRBV18, the J gene TRBJ1-1; D gene ambiguous. This CDR3 comprises 14 residues. V lost 2 bases, J lost 0 bases, and 7 bases lay in between. Per the germline V gene, CDR1 is KGHSH and CDR2 is LQKENI. The CDR3 spells CASSPNPVNTEAFF. The CDR3 bases are TGTGCCAGCTCACCAAATCCGGTGAACACTGAAGCTTTCTTT.

V is TRBV29-1 and J is TRBJ1-2; a weak D match, TRBD1 (5 bases). In germline, CDR1 is SQVTM, CDR2 ANQGSEA. Trimming cost V 3 bases and J 5 bases, with 10 bases left between them. The CDR3 runs 12 residues. CDR3 coding DNA: TGCAGCGTTGATTCAGGGATGTATGGCTACACCTTC. Translated: CSVDSGMYGYTF.

This clone was counted a single time. The chain joins TRBV2 to TRBJ2-1; 11 nucleotides match TRBD2. V shed 5 bases and J 4 bases; nucleotides not matched to a gene: 10. CDR1 and CDR2 (germline): SNHLY, FYNNEI. The CDR3 is made up of 17 amino acids. This CDR3 reads CASSRTSGGLLYNEQFF. In DNA, the CDR3 is TGTGCCAGCAGTCGCACTAGCGGGGGCCTCCTATACAATGAGCAGTTCTTC.

This chain links TRBV9 with TRBJ2-5, with 14 bases matching TRBD2. Germline loops: CDR1 SGDLS, CDR2 YYNGEE. The length of the CDR3 is 21 residues. J lost 4 bases, V lost 3 bases, and 20 bases had no gene match. Written as DNA, the CDR3 is TGTGCCAGCAGCGATTCCGGACTAGCGGGGGGACCTATTTCCGAGGCAGAGACCCAGTACTTC. This sequence encodes CASSDSGLAGGPISEAETQYF.

The chain combines TRBV6-6 with TRBJ1-2; D remains unclear. The CDR3 covers 13 residues. The germline CDR1 and CDR2 sequences are MNHNY and SVGAGI (reference sequence). Between the trimmed V and J ends, which lost 6 bases and 11 bases, there was a span of 19 bases. Here the CDR3 reads CASSRTTARIYTF. CDR3 sequence (DNA): TGTGCCAGCAGCCGTACGACGGCCAGGATATACACCTTC.

The chain recombines TRBV13 with TRBJ1-1, with D possibly being TRBD1 (6 bases). This CDR3 has 15 residues. Trimming removed 4 bases from V and 0 bases from J, with 12 bases in between. Germline V gene sequence: CDR1 PRHDT, CDR2 FYEKMQ (reference sequence). The DNA of the CDR3 is TGTGCCAGCAGCTCGCGGGACACTTTGAACACTGAAGCTTTCTTT. Translation gives CASSSRDTLNTEAFF.

This sequence joins TRBV5-1 and TRBJ2-7, with D maybe TRBD1 (6 bases). Germline V gives CDR1 SGHRS, CDR2 YFSETQ. V was trimmed by 4 bases and J by 6 bases, leaving 20 bases between them. The CDR3 has 15 residues. The CDR3 spells CASSLTAGVPREQYF. In DNA, the CDR3 is TGCGCCAGCAGCCTAACGGCAGGGGTGCCTCGCGAGCAGTACTTC. Variable domain in full (rest from reference TRBV5-1 and TRBJ2-7): KAGVTQTPRYLIKTRGQQVTLSCSPISGHRSVSWYQQTPGQGLQFLFEYFSETQRNKGNFPGRFSGRQFSNSRSEMNVSTLELGDSALYLCASSLTAGVPREQYFGPGTRLTVT.